These 15 T cell receptor beta chains share one sample of origin, sequenced in a study of blood T cell repertoires in COVID-19. Produced via immunoSEQ multiplex PCR; TCRdb's table is partial and in-frame only. The sample carries 350,000 to 500,000 clones, roughly 88% recorded once. Sequencing was performed on PBMCs or T cells enriched from blood (not recorded which). Receptors originate from a woman younger than 30 who had been exposed to COVID-19.

Details on this clone: Other nucleotide sequences in the sample specify the same CDR3. The V call is TRBV7-9, the J call TRBJ1-5, with a weak D call TRBD1 (5 bases). Germline loops: CDR1 SEHNR, CDR2 FQNEAQ (reference sequence). V lost 1 base, J lost 1 base, and 11 bases lay in between. The CDR3 is made up of 16 amino acids. CDR3 protein: CASSLGAGSSNQPQHF. CDR3 nucleotide sequence: TGTGCCAGCAGCTTAGGGGCAGGGTCAAGCAATCAGCCCCAGCATTTT. The full variable domain, in which reference TRBV7-9 and TRBJ1-5 provide the parts outside the CDR3, is DTGVSQNPRHKITKRGQNVTFRCDPISEHNRLYWYRQTLGQGPEFLTYFQNEAQLEKSRLLSDRFSAERPKGSFSTLEIQRTEQGDSAMYLCASSLGAGSSNQPQHFGDGTRLSIL.

The chain links TRBV12-3 or TRBV12-4 to TRBJ2-1, with D perhaps TRBD1 (6 bases). This CDR3 region has 13 residues. V lost 5 bases and J lost 7, with 12 bases in between. This CDR3 is CASSTSQGNEQFF. The CDR3 bases are TGTGCCAGCAGTACCTCGCAGGGGAATGAGCAGTTCTTC.

The chain recombines TRBV10-1 with TRBJ2-7; no clear D gene. The CDR3 is made up of 13 amino acids. V was shortened by 2 bases and J by 3 bases, with 8 bases between the two germline ends. Germline CDR1 and CDR2: WNHNN and SYGVQD (reference sequence). The CDR3 sequence is CASSEAGIYEQYF. Here the CDR3 DNA reads TGCGCCAGCAGTGAGGCCGGTATCTACGAGCAGTACTTC.

The chain combines TRBV11-2 with TRBJ1-1; a possible D gene is TRBD1 (5 bases). The CDR3 is made up of 14 amino acids. Germline lookup yields CDR1 SGHAT and CDR2 FQNNGV. Trimming removed 0 bases at V and 8 bases at J, with 13 bases between. CDR3: CASSLDHRRGEAFF. The CDR3 nucleotides are TGTGCCAGCAGCTTAGATCATCGAAGGGGAGAAGCTTTCTTT. The full variable domain, with the rest looked up from reference TRBV11-2 and TRBJ1-1, is EAGVAQSPRYKIIEKRQSVAFWCNPISGHATLYWYQQILGQGPKLLIQFQNNGVVDDSQLPKDRFSAERLKGVDSTLKIQPAKLEDSAVYLCASSLDHRRGEAFFGQGTRLTVV.

The chain uses TRBV6-5 and TRBJ2-4, with 8 bases fitting TRBD2. CDR1 is MNHEY and CDR2 is SVGAGI in the germline V gene. CDR3 length: 14 amino acids. V shed 6 bases, J shed 8 bases, and the junction held 9 bases outside the gene matches. As DNA, the CDR3 is TGTGCCAGCAGCCGGGGGGGGAGCGAGGACATTCAGTACTTC. Protein product: CASSRGGSEDIQYF.

The chain recombines TRBV18 with TRBJ1-1, with a tentative D call TRBD1 (6 bases). CDR1 is KGHSH, CDR2 LQKENI, per germline. The V and J ends lost 5 bases and 2 bases respectively, with 12 bases between them. The CDR3 length is 14 residues. The CDR3 nucleotides read TGTGCCAGCTCAAAACAGGGCTCTAACACTGAAGCTTTCTTT. Translation: CASSKQGSNTEAFF.

V gene TRBV11-1 combines with J gene TRBJ2-7; possibly TRBD1 for D (7 bases). CDR1 and CDR2 from the germline V gene are SGHAT and FQDESV (reference sequence). This CDR3 is 13 amino acids long. V lost 5 bases and J lost 6, with 14 bases in between. For the CDR3, the DNA is TGTGCCAGCAGCCTCCAGGGGGGCCGCGAGCAGTACTTC. This encodes CASSLQGGREQYF.

The chain carries TRBV5-8 and TRBJ1-4; 8 bases agree with TRBD1. Germline loops: CDR1 SGHTS, CDR2 YDEGEE. J lost 3 bases, V lost 4 bases, and 8 bases had no gene match. This CDR3 is 16 amino acids long. This CDR3 reads CASSLNGQGPNEKLFF. CDR3 sequence (DNA): TGTGCCAGCAGCCTTAACGGACAGGGACCTAATGAAAAACTGTTTTTT.

The rearrangement links TRBV28 to TRBJ1-5, with D uncertain. Trimming pared 3 bases from V and 0 bases from J, leaving 9 bases between. Germline loops: CDR1 MDHEN, CDR2 SYDVKM. CDR3 length equals 15 residues. CDR3 amino acids: CASSLRGGSNQPQHF. The CDR3 nucleotides are TGTGCCAGCAGTTTGAGAGGAGGTAGCAATCAGCCCCAGCATTTT.

The chain joins TRBV7-8 to TRBJ1-1; no clear D gene. The CDR3 totals 12 residues. V was shortened by 5 bases and J by 5 bases, with 9 bases between the two germline ends. Germline CDR1 and CDR2: SGHVS and FQNEAQ. The CDR3 is CASSPIGTEAFF. The CDR3 coding sequence is TGTGCCAGCAGCCCCATCGGGACTGAAGCTTTCTTT.

This clone was seen more than once but under ten times. This sample also contains other DNA sequences that code for the same CDR3. The rearrangement uses TRBV18 and TRBJ2-7; 11 positions match TRBD1. The V and J ends lost 3 bases and 4 bases, in that order; junction bases with no gene match: 2. This CDR3 is 14 amino acids long. Germline V CDR1 and CDR2: KGHSH, LQKENI. CDR3 amino acids: CASSPGQGAYEQYF. In nucleotides, the CDR3 is TGTGCCAGCTCACCTGGACAGGGGGCTTACGAGCAGTACTTC. The full variable domain, completed using reference TRBV18 and TRBJ2-7, is NAGVMQNPRHLVRRRGQEARLRCSPMKGHSHVYWYRQLPEEGLKFMVYLQKENIIDESGMPKERFSAEFPKEGPSILRIQQVVRGDSAAYFCASSPGQGAYEQYFGPGTRLTVT.

There are a few counts of this clone. The chain links TRBV28 to TRBJ1-1; D ambiguous. V lost 5 bases and J 2 bases, leaving 9 bases between the germline ends. Germline V lookup: CDR1 MDHEN, CDR2 SYDVKM. The length of the CDR3 is 13 residues. The CDR3 bases are TGTGCCAGCAGTCTAGGAATCAACACTGAAGCTTTCTTT. Amino acids: CASSLGINTEAFF.

The chain uses TRBV7-9 and TRBJ1-6, with 7 bases lining up with TRBD1. CDR1 and CDR2 from the germline V gene are SEHNR and FQNEAQ (reference sequence). CDR3 length: 16 amino acids. Trimming at V came to 5 bases and at J to 7 bases, leaving 11 bases not matched to a gene. CDR3 sequence: CASSPPTGTENSPLHF. The CDR3 DNA reads as TGTGCCAGCAGCCCCCCCACCGGGACAGAAAATTCACCCCTCCACTTT.

This clone was picked up one time. The J gene is TRBJ2-5, the V gene TRBV11-3; perhaps TRBD2 as D (6 bases). Germline V gives CDR1 SGHNT, CDR2 YENEEA. The germline V and J ends were trimmed by 5 bases and 5 bases, with 18 bases remaining between them. There are 15 residues in the CDR3. CDR3 in DNA: TGTGCCAGCAGCCAGAAATCTAGCGAGTCGGAGACCCAGTACTTC. This sequence encodes CASSQKSSESETQYF.

V gene TRBV7-8 combines with J gene TRBJ2-1; 14 bases are shared with TRBD2. The trim removed 7 bases at V and 3 bases at J, leaving 14 bases unmatched. CDR1 SGHVS and CDR2 FQNEAQ come from the germline V gene. This CDR3 comprises 19 residues. The chain's CDR3 is CASTFGLAGGSAIYNEQFF. In nucleotides, the CDR3 is TGTGCCAGCACCTTCGGACTAGCGGGGGGCAGCGCCATCTACAATGAGCAGTTCTTC.